Below, one T cell receptor beta chain is given with its context. The antigen is unknown. The same CDR3 arises from other DNA sequences in this sample as well. This sample stems from a study of chemoradiotherapy in HPV16-positive cancers. Study-wide findings and caveats: The functional HPV-specific definition rests on just two HPV16-positive patients. Non-HPV-specific T cells did not expand in tumors during treatment, whereas candidate HPV-specific clones and E7-related motifs did.

With 2 bases clipped from V and 1 base from J, the junction kept 2 bases outside the gene matches. Germline V CDR1 and CDR2: SGHRS, YFSETQ. The CDR3 is 14 residues long. Here immunoSEQ multiplex PCR was the method, and the copy in TCRdb shows in-frame clones only, minus some. The sample shows tens of thousands of clones, more than 70% of them seen only once. The specimen was blood, collected from a patient who underwent chemoradiotherapy. The chain couples TRBV5-1 to TRBJ1-1; 7 bases are shared with TRBD1. This clonotype was sampled from a human donor with HPV-associated anogenital cancer. The CDR3: CASSLRTGNTEAFF. The CDR3 DNA reads as TGCGCCAGCAGCTTACGGACAGGGAACACTGAAGCTTTCTTT.